One sample yielded the 22 T cell receptor beta chains listed below, sequenced in a study of blood T cell repertoires in COVID-19. Produced via immunoSEQ multiplex PCR; TCRdb's table is partial and in-frame only. The sample has about 160,000 clones, around 85% seen once; the top ten hold 2.5% to 4%. Sequencing was performed on peripheral blood. The receptors shown here come from a man in his 70s with acute or convalescent COVID-19.

This chain uses TRBV10-3 with TRBJ1-2; 10 bases are shared with TRBD1. Losses at the gene ends were 2 bases for V and 7 bases for J; bases not matched to a gene: 4. The CDR3 consists of 14 residues. CDR1 is ENHRY and CDR2 is SYGVKD in the germline V gene. CDR3 protein: CAISEGQGDGGYTF. The CDR3 DNA is TGTGCCATCAGTGAGGGACAGGGGGACGGTGGCTACACCTTC.

This rearrangement joins TRBV19 to TRBJ2-1, with D maybe TRBD1 (6 bases). The CDR3 is 15 amino acids. Germline values: CDR1 LNHDA, CDR2 SQIVND (reference sequence). The V gene lost 4 bases and the J gene lost 0 bases, with 10 bases spanning the gap. CDR3 region: CASSTDRHSYNEQFF. The CDR3 region has the DNA TGTGCCAGTAGTACCGACAGGCACTCCTACAATGAGCAGTTCTTC.

The gene calls are TRBV12-3 or TRBV12-4 and TRBJ2-1, with TRBD2 identical over 8 bases. J was trimmed by 8 bases and V by 6 bases; bases with no gene match: 3. This CDR3 spans 12 amino acids. The CDR3 loop is CASRALADEQFF. DNA for the CDR3: TGTGCCAGCAGGGCACTAGCGGATGAGCAGTTCTTC.

The gene calls are TRBV7-2 and TRBJ2-1; 8 bases fit TRBD1. Germline V gives CDR1 SGHTA, CDR2 FQGNSA. V was clipped by 4 bases and J by 7 bases; unmatched bases: 9. The CDR3 totals 15 residues. CDR3 nucleotides: TGTGCCAGCAGCTGGCGAGGACAGGGTAAAAATGAGCAGTTCTTC. Protein: CASSWRGQGKNEQFF.

The gene calls are TRBV11-2 and TRBJ2-7; 7 nucleotides agree with TRBD2. V gave up 5 bases and J gave up 4 bases; unmatched junction bases: 8. From germline, CDR1 is SGHAT and CDR2 FQNNGV. This CDR3 spans 14 amino acids. The CDR3 sequence: CASSILASGYEQYF. DNA for the CDR3: TGTGCCAGCAGCATACTAGCGTCAGGATACGAGCAGTACTTC.

The rearrangement uses TRBV7-9 and TRBJ2-1, with D perhaps matching TRBD2 (6 bases). CDR3 length: 15 amino acids. The germline CDR1 and CDR2 sequences are SEHNR and FQNEAQ (reference sequence). Trimming left V 1 base short and J 7 bases short, with 14 bases between. CDR3 in amino acids: CASSLGAGGGNEQFF. In DNA, the CDR3 is TGTGCCAGCAGCTTAGGGGCTGGGGGAGGAAATGAGCAGTTCTTC.

This chain joins TRBV3-1 (or the pseudogene TRBV3-2) and TRBJ2-4; a weak D match, TRBD2 (5 bases). The V and J ends lost 1 base and 0 bases respectively, with 16 bases between them. The CDR3 is 18 amino acids. Germline loops: CDR1 LGHDT, CDR2 YNNKEL (reference sequence). The CDR3 loop is CASSQVGPAEGAKNIQYF. The CDR3, as DNA: TGTGCCAGCAGCCAAGTGGGCCCGGCTGAGGGAGCCAAAAACATTCAGTACTTC.

The gene calls are TRBV6-2 or TRBV6-3 and TRBJ2-2; D is uncertain. The length of the CDR3 is 13 residues. The ends were cut back, 5 bases at V and 1 base at J, with 5 bases in the middle. Germline V gene data show CDR1 as MNHEY and CDR2 as SVGEGT. The CDR3 sequence is CASSLLNTGELFF. The CDR3, as DNA: TGTGCCAGCAGTCTCCTGAACACCGGGGAGCTGTTTTTT.

The V and J genes are TRBV15 and TRBJ1-5, with TRBD1 matching 8 bases. This CDR3 spans 17 amino acids. J lost 2 bases, V lost 1 base, and 7 bases had no gene match. Germline CDR1 reads LNHNV; CDR2 reads YYDKDF (reference sequence). CDR3 residues: CATSRVTGVSGNQPQHF. Written as DNA, the CDR3 is TGTGCCACCAGCAGAGTGACAGGGGTGAGCGGCAATCAGCCCCAGCATTTT.

This clone has a single count. V and J are TRBV20-1 and TRBJ1-2, with TRBD1 matching over 8 bases. This CDR3 comprises 15 residues. The V gene end was trimmed by 3 bases and the J gene end by 2 bases; junction bases not matched to a gene: 8. The germline V gene encodes CDR1 DFQATT and CDR2 SNEGSKA (reference sequence). CDR3 in DNA: TGCAGTGCTAGTCCTCGGACAGGGAACAACTATGGCTACACCTTC. This codes for CSASPRTGNNYGYTF.

The chain links TRBV5-4 to TRBJ2-1; TRBD2 aligns across 12 bases. The CDR3 runs 16 residues. Germline V gene lookup returns CDR1 SGHNT and CDR2 YYREEE (reference sequence). The V segment lost 4 bases and the J segment 7 bases; nucleotides outside the gene matches: 9. The CDR3 region has the DNA TGTGCCAGCAGCGGGACGCTAGCGGGAGGGCGGAATGAGCAGTTCTTC. Translated: CASSGTLAGGRNEQFF.

The chain joins TRBV4-1 to TRBJ1-5, with unresolved D. The CDR3 spans 12 residues. Deletions cut 3 bases from V and 4 bases from J, with 4 bases between. CDR1 and CDR2 (germline): MGHRA, YSYEKL. The CDR3 coding sequence is TGCGCCAGCAGCCAGGAGAATCAGCCCCAGCATTTT. Translated, it gives CASSQENQPQHF.

This chain links TRBV24-1 with TRBJ2-1; D gene unclear. V was cut by 5 bases and J by 2 bases, with 6 bases left in between. This CDR3 comprises 13 residues. The germline gives CDR1 KGHDR, CDR2 SFDVKD. Written as DNA, the CDR3 is TGTGCCACCAGTGTTAGAACCTACAATGAGCAGTTCTTC. This translates into CATSVRTYNEQFF.

The rearrangement joins TRBV11-2 to TRBJ1-2; tentatively, D is TRBD1 (5 bases). CDR1 and CDR2 from the germline V gene are SGHAT and FQNNGV. Trimming took 5 bases from V and 4 from J, leaving 17 bases between them. This CDR3 is 15 amino acids long. CDR3 region: CASSPSGGFSYGYTF. As DNA, the CDR3 is TGTGCCAGCAGCCCCAGCGGGGGTTTCTCCTATGGCTACACCTTC.

The V gene is TRBV2, the J gene TRBJ2-7; 10 bases fit TRBD2. The CDR3 length is 15 residues. CDR1 is SNHLY, CDR2 FYNNEI, per germline. V shed 4 bases, J shed 7 bases, and the junction held 10 bases outside the gene matches. The CDR3 spells CASSGSLAGGGEQYF. CDR3 bases: TGTGCCAGCAGTGGGAGCTTAGCGGGAGGTGGAGAGCAGTACTTC.

The chain links TRBV11-3 to TRBJ2-3; possibly TRBD2 for D (6 bases). CDR1 SGHNT and CDR2 YENEEA come from the germline V gene. There are 15 residues in the CDR3. The V end was cut by 5 bases, the J end by 2 bases, with 14 bases between. CDR3 sequence: CASSARGLPTDTQYF. CDR3 DNA: TGTGCCAGCAGCGCCCGGGGACTCCCCACAGATACGCAGTATTTT.

This rearrangement joins TRBV16 to TRBJ2-3, with D unresolved. V was trimmed by 2 bases and J by 3 bases, leaving 3 bases between them. CDR1 is KGHSY and CDR2 is FQNENV in the germline V gene. The CDR3 extends over 12 amino acids. CDR3 sequence (DNA): TGTGCCAGCAGCCAACTTACAGATACGCAGTATTTT. It specifies CASSQLTDTQYF.

V usage is TRBV19 and J usage is TRBJ1-1; 10 bases align to TRBD1. V lost 3 bases to trimming and J lost 3 bases; unmatched junction nucleotides: 4. The germline gives CDR1 LNHDA, CDR2 SQIVND (reference sequence). The CDR3 extends over 15 amino acids. The CDR3 DNA is TGTGCCAGTAGTATTGGGACAGGGGAGGACACTGAAGCTTTCTTT. As protein: CASSIGTGEDTEAFF.

The genes are TRBV19 and TRBJ1-6, with a possible D match to TRBD1 (5 bases). From germline, CDR1 is LNHDA and CDR2 SQIVND (reference sequence). V was pared by 5 bases and J by 6 bases, with 11 bases between. The CDR3 runs to 14 residues. This CDR3 reads CASSLRDGNSPLHF. Written as DNA, the CDR3 is TGTGCCAGTAGTCTCAGGGATGGTAATTCACCCCTCCACTTT.

J is TRBJ1-1 and V is TRBV7-2; D is ambiguous. This CDR3 has 13 residues. Germline V gene sequence: CDR1 SGHTA, CDR2 FQGNSA. Trimming took off 3 bases at V and 5 bases at J, with 10 bases between the two ends. The CDR3 sequence is CASSFSVATEAFF. The CDR3, as DNA: TGTGCCAGCAGCTTTTCGGTCGCGACTGAAGCTTTCTTT.

The CDR3: CASSRVGQGDYGYTF. The CDR3 nucleotides read TGTGCCAGCAGCAGAGTGGGACAGGGGGACTATGGCTACACCTTC. This chain connects TRBV7-8 to TRBJ1-2; 11 bases align to TRBD1. CDR1 is SGHVS and CDR2 is FQNEAQ in the germline V gene. Unmatched junction bases numbered 5, after V lost 5 bases and J lost 3 bases. The CDR3 has 15 residues.

Here the CDR3 DNA reads TGTGCCAGTAATGGCAGAAACTACGAGCAGTACTTC. Protein sequence: CASNGRNYEQYF. This chain uses TRBV19 with TRBJ2-7; D unclear. Germline assignment: CDR1 LNHDA and CDR2 SQIVND (reference sequence). The CDR3 length is 12 residues. With 7 bases removed from V and 3 bases from J, the gap between germline ends came to 10 bases. The variable domain in full, with the rest retrieved from reference TRBV19 and TRBJ2-7, is DGGITQSPKYLFRKEGQNVTLSCEQNLNHDAMYWYRQDPGQGLRLIYYSQIVNDFQKGDIAEGYSVSREKKESFPLTVTSAQKNPTAFYLCASNGRNYEQYFGPGTRLTVT.